The rows below give T cell receptor beta chains drawn from one sample of a study of response to subunit inactivated influenza vaccine. Each CDR3 protein gets one entry after TCRdb re-called the RT-PCR reads with MiXCR. The sample records about 620,000 distinct CDR3 sequences, around 11% being singletons. The sequencing here drew on PBMCs from blood, taken on the day of vaccination. Receptors originate from a man between 50 and 59 years old who received an inactivated influenza vaccine. Both conserved end residues are part of each CDR3. The D gene is left open where the match is weak. Some rows have no size entry. The others give once, few or many, or a class for an expanded clone.

J | D | V | size | DNA | CDR3
TRBJ2-1 | TRBD1 | TRBV5-1 | many | TGCGCCAGCAGCTTAGGACAGGGGTGGAATGAGCAGTTCTTC | CASSLGQGWNEQFF
TRBJ2-4 | TRBD1 | TRBV4-1 | few | TGCGCCAGCAGCCAAGACGTCGGCCCGAAACAGGGGACGACTAAAAACATTCAGTACTTC | CASSQDVGPKQGTTKNIQYF
TRBJ2-2 | . | TRBV2 | . | TGTGCCAGCAGTGAAGGCGGTCCGAACACCGGGGAGCTGTTTTTT | CASSEGGPNTGELFF
TRBJ2-2 | . | TRBV5-1 | . | TGCGCCAGCAGCTTGACTAGCAAGAACACCGGGGAGCTGTTTTTT | CASSLTSKNTGELFF
TRBJ2-1 | . | TRBV15 | . | TGTGCCACCAGCAGAGACGGTTCCTCGGGGGAATTGCAGTTCTTC | CATSRDGSSGELQFF
TRBJ1-2 | . | TRBV20-1 | few | TGCAGTGCTGGACGAGGGGGTGATGGCTACACCTTC | CSAGRGGDGYTF
TRBJ2-6 | TRBD1 | TRBV3-1 | . | TGTGCCAGCAGCCTGACAGGGTCCAAGTCTGGGGCCAACGTCCTGACTTTC | CASSLTGSKSGANVLTF
TRBJ2-2 | . | TRBV6-5 | many | TGTGCCAGCAGTTACTCGCGCAGGCTTAACACCGGGGAGCTGTTTTTT | CASSYSRRLNTGELFF
TRBJ2-2 | . | TRBV7-2 | few | TGTGCCAGCAGGAGGGGGCGGGAGGGGGAGCTGTTTTTT | CASRRGREGELFF
TRBJ2-7 | . | TRBV21-1 | few | TGTGCCAGCAGCAAACGCTGGACCAGCGGGAGTATTTCCTACGAGCAGTACTTC | CASSKRWTSGSISYEQYF
TRBJ2-1 | TRBD1 | TRBV20-1 | many | TGCAGTGCTCTAGACAGGGGGACCTACAATGAGCAGTTCTTC | CSALDRGTYNEQFF
TRBJ1-2 | TRBD1 | TRBV3-1 | few | TGTGCCAGCAGCCCTTTCTACCGGGACAGCTTCAACTATGGCTACACCTTC | CASSPFYRDSFNYGYTF
TRBJ2-5 | TRBD2 | TRBV4-3 | . | TGCGCCAGCAGCCGGGGACTAGCGGACCTCCAAGAGACCCAGTACTTC | CASSRGLADLQETQYF
TRBJ2-7 | TRBD2 | TRBV24-1 | few | TGTGCCACCAGTCGCGGGGGAGGTCTATCCGAGCAGTACTTC | CATSRGGGLSEQYF
TRBJ2-5 | . | TRBV5-1 | . | TGCGCCAGCAGCTTGGGGGACATCTGGGAGACCCAGTACTTC | CASSLGDIWETQYF
TRBJ1-1 | TRBD1 | TRBV11-2 | few | TGTGCCAGCAGCTTAGAACTGGGAGGACAGGGAGGGATAACGACTGAAGCTTTCTTT | CASSLELGGQGGITTEAFF
TRBJ1-5 | . | TRBV5-1 | many | TGCGCCAGCAGCTTGGCCGGGAGCAATCAGCCCCAGCATTTT | CASSLAGSNQPQHF
TRBJ2-7 | TRBD2 | TRBV28 | few | TGTGCCAGCAGTAAGCGGGGGGGCCTACACGAGCAGTACTTC | CASSKRGGLHEQYF
TRBJ2-7 | . | TRBV20-1 | many | TGCAGTGCTAGTGGGCAGGGAGCCACCTACGAGCAGTACTTC | CSASGQGATYEQYF
TRBJ2-4 | . | TRBV6-5 | few | TGTGCCAGCAGTTACAGGGGGGGCATTCAGTACTTC | CASSYRGGIQYF
TRBJ2-7 | . | TRBV5-5 | . | TGTGCCAGCAGCTCCGCGTTGGACCCTAAAGAGCAGTACTTC | CASSSALDPKEQYF
TRBJ1-5 | . | TRBV29-1 | . | TGCAGCGGGGGGGAAAACAGCGATCAGCCCCAGCATTTT | CSGGENSDQPQHF
TRBJ2-5 | . | TRBV28 | many | TGTGCCAGCCTACCCGGAAGTTTGGGACAAGAGACCCAGTACTTC | CASLPGSLGQETQYF
TRBJ2-1 | . | TRBV5-1 | few | TGCGCCAGCAGCTTGGGGGGGGCCGTTCGCCTCAATGAGCAGTTCTTC | CASSLGGAVRLNEQFF
TRBJ2-1 | TRBD2 | TRBV6-1 | . | TGTGCCAGCAGTCGCCTGACTAGCGGAGTGGGCAATGAGCAGTTCTTC | CASSRLTSGVGNEQFF
TRBJ2-7 | TRBD1 | TRBV29-1 | many | TGCAGCGTTGCCGGGACAGGGTCGAGTGAGCAGTACTTC | CSVAGTGSSEQYF
TRBJ2-6 | . | TRBV28 | few | TGTGCCAGCAGTTTAGTATGGGGGTCTGGGGCCAACGTCCTGACTTTC | CASSLVWGSGANVLTF
TRBJ2-1 | TRBD2 | TRBV12-3/TRBV12-4 | few | TGTGCCAGCAGTTGGACTAGCGGGCCCCATGAGCAGTTCTTC | CASSWTSGPHEQFF
TRBJ1-2 | TRBD1 | TRBV7-9 | . | TGTGCCAGCCGAGGGCCGGGGACAGCGATTCTCTATGGCTACACCTTC | CASRGPGTAILYGYTF
TRBJ2-7 | TRBD2 | TRBV11-2 | few | TGTGCCAGCAGCCTACGACTAGCGGAGCGACTGGGAGGTTACGAGCAGTACTTC | CASSLRLAERLGGYEQYF
TRBJ2-7 | . | TRBV4-2 | . | TGTGCCAGCAGCCAAGTATCTGGGGCGGATGAGCAGTACTTC | CASSQVSGADEQYF
TRBJ2-2 | TRBD2 | TRBV7-9 | many | TGTGCCAGCCGCCTAGCGGGAGGTACGAACACCGGGGAGCTGTTTTTT | CASRLAGGTNTGELFF
TRBJ1-5 | . | TRBV6-2/TRBV6-3 | few | TGTGCCAGCACAACCCGAGACGGTCAGCCCCAGCATTTT | CASTTRDGQPQHF
TRBJ2-7 | TRBD1 | TRBV7-9 | . | TGTGCCAGCAGCTGGGACAGGGCAGACGAGCAGTACTTC | CASSWDRADEQYF
TRBJ2-3 | . | TRBV18 | few | TGTGCCAGCTCACCGCCCGGGACCGGCGCAGATACGCAGTATTTT | CASSPPGTGADTQYF
TRBJ2-6 | . | TRBV12-3/TRBV12-4 | . | TGTGCCAGCAAAGGGACGTACCTCTCTGGGGCCAACGTCCTGACTTTC | CASKGTYLSGANVLTF
TRBJ1-1 | TRBD1 | TRBV6-2/TRBV6-3 | . | TGTGCCAGCAGTTACTCGAGAGGGGGACAGGGGGCATGGGACACTGAAGCTTTCTTT | CASSYSRGGQGAWDTEAFF
TRBJ2-7 | . | TRBV10-3 | . | TGTGCCATCAGCCTAGAACAGGGTAGTGTGGGCGAGCAGTACTTC | CAISLEQGSVGEQYF
TRBJ2-7 | . | TRBV27 | . | TGTGCCAGCAACGAACTAGGACAGCCACCCTACGAGCAGTACTTC | CASNELGQPPYEQYF
TRBJ2-7 | . | TRBV7-2 | . | TGTGCCAGCAGCCCCAAGCGCGAGCAGTACTTC | CASSPKREQYF
TRBJ2-2 | TRBD1 | TRBV29-1 | . | TGCAGCGTTACCCGGACAGGGGGAGTGATCGGGGAGCTGTTTTTT | CSVTRTGGVIGELFF
TRBJ1-4 | . | TRBV5-5 | few | TGTGCCAGCAGCTTGGGGGGGTATGAAAAACTGTTTTTT | CASSLGGYEKLFF
TRBJ2-1 | TRBD2 | TRBV10-3 | . | TGTGCCATCAGTGAGAAAAAACTAGCGGGCATTTACAATGAGCAGTTCTTC | CAISEKKLAGIYNEQFF
TRBJ2-1 | . | TRBV9 | many | TGTGCCAGCAGCGTAGACAGGGCCGATGAGCAGTTCTTC | CASSVDRADEQFF
TRBJ2-7 | . | TRBV12-3/TRBV12-4 | . | TGTGCCAGCAGTTTGAACCCCTACGAGCAGTACTTC | CASSLNPYEQYF
TRBJ1-2 | . | TRBV12-3/TRBV12-4 | few | TGTGCCAGCAGTTTAGCGAGCGGGCAGGGTATCTATGGCTACACCTTC | CASSLASGQGIYGYTF
TRBJ2-1 | . | TRBV29-1 | few | TGCAGCGTTTCACTGCTTGGTCTAGGGGATGAGCAGTTCTTC | CSVSLLGLGDEQFF
TRBJ2-1 | TRBD1 | TRBV28 | many | TGTGCCAGCAGTTTGACAGGGGGGGCCAATGAGCAGTTCTTC | CASSLTGGANEQFF